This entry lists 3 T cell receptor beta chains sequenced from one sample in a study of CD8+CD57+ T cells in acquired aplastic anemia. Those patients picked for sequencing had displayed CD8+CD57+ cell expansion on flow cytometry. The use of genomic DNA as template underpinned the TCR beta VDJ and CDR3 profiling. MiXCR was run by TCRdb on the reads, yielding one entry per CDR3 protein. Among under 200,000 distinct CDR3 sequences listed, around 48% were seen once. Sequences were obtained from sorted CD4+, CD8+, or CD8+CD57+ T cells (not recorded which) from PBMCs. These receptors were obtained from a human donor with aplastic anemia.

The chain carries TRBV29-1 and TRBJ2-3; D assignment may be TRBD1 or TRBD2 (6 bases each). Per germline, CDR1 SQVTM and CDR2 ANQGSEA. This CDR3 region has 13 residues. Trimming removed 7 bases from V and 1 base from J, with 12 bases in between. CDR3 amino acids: CSAARGRTDTQYF. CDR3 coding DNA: TGCAGCGCTGCCCGGGGGCGCACAGATACGCAGTATTTT.

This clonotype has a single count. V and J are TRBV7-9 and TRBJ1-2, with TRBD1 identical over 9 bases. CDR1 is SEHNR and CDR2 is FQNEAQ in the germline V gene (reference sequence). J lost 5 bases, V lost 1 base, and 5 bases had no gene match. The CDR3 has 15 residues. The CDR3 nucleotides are TGTGCCAGCAGCTTAGTCTCCGGGACAGGGTATGGCTACACCTTC. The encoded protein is CASSLVSGTGYGYTF.

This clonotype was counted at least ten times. For the CDR3, the DNA is TGTGCCAGCAGTCAACGTTCTGGGGCCAACGTCCTGACTTTC. Residues: CASSQRSGANVLTF. The chain joins TRBV28 to TRBJ2-6; D is ambiguous. CDR1 MDHEN and CDR2 SYDVKM come from the germline V gene. The length of the CDR3 is 14 residues. The ends were cut back, 5 bases at V and 1 base at J, with 6 bases in the middle.